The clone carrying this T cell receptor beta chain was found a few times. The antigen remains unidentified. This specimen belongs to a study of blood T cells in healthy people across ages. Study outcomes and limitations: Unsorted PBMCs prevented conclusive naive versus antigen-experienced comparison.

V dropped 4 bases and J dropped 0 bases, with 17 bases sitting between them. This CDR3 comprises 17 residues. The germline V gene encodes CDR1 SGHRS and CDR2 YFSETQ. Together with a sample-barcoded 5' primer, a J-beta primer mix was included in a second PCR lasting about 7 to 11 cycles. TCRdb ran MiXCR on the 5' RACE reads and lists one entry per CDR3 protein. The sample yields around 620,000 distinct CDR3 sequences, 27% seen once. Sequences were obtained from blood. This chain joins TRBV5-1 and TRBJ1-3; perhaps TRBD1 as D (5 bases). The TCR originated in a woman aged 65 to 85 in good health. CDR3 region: CASSTIPGPSSGNTIYF. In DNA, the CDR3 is TGCGCCAGCAGCACTATACCGGGACCGAGCTCTGGAAACACCATATATTTT.